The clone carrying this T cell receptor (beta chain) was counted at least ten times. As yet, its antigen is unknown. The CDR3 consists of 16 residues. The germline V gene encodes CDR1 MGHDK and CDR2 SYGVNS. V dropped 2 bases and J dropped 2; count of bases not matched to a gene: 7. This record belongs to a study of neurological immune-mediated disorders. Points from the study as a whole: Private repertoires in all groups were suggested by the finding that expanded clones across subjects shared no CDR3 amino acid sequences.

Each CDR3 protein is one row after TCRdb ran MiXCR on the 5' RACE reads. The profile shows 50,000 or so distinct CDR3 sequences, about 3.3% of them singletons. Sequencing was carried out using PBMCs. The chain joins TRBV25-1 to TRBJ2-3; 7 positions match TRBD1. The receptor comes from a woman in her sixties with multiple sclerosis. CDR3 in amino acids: CASSERGQGITDTQYF. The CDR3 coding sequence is TGTGCCAGCAGTGAAAGGGGGCAGGGGATCACAGATACGCAGTATTTT.